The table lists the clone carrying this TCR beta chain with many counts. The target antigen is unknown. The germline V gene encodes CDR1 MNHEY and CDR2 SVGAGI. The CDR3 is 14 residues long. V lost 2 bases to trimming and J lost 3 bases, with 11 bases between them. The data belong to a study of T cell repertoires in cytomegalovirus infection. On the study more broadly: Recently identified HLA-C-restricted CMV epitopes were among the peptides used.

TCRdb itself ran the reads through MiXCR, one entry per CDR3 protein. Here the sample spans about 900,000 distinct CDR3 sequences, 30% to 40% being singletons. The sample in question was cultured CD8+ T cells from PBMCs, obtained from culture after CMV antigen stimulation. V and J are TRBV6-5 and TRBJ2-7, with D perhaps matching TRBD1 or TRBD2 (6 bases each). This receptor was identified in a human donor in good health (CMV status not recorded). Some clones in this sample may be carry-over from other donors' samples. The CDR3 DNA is TGTGCCAGCAGTTACGGAGGGGGGAGCTACGAGCAGTACTTC. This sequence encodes CASSYGGGSYEQYF.